One T cell receptor (beta chain) is described in this entry. TCRdb processed the reads anew with MiXCR; each CDR3 protein has one entry. The data show around 550,000 distinct CDR3 sequences, around a quarter seen once. These data belong to a study of T cell repertoires in cytomegalovirus infection. Looked up from germline, CDR1 is GTSNPN and CDR2 is SVGIG (reference sequence). The CDR3 covers 14 residues. V shed 1 base, J shed 12 bases, and the junction held 6 bases outside the gene matches. Sequenced material: PBMCs. J is TRBJ2-1 and V is TRBV30, with 13 bases identical to TRBD2. This clonotype was obtained from a human donor in good health (CMV status not recorded). Some clones in this sample may be carry-over from other donors' samples. CDR3 sequence (DNA): TGTGCCTGGAGTGGACTAGCGGGAGGCCGGGGGCAGTTCTTC. Encoded protein: CAWSGLAGGRGQFF. Supplemented by reference TRBV30 and TRBJ2-1, the full variable domain reads SQTIHQWPATLVQPVGSPLSLECTVEGTSNPNLYWYRQAAGRGLQLLFYSVGIGQISSEVPQNLSASRPQDRQFILSSKKLLLSDSGFYLCAWSGLAGGRGQFFGPGTRLTVL.